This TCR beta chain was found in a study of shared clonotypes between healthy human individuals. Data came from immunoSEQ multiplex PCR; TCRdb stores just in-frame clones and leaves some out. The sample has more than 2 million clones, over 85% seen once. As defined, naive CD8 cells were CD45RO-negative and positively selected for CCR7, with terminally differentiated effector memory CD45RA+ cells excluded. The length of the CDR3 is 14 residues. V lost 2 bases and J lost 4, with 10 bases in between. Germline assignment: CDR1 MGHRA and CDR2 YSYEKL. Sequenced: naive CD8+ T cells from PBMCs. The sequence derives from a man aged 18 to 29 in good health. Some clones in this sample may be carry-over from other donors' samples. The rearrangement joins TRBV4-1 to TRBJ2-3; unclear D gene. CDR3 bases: TGCGCCAGCAGCCAATCCGGCTTGGCAGATACGCAGTATTTT. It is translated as CASSQSGLADTQYF.